Below are 25 T cell receptor beta chains sequenced from a single sample in a study of Graves' ophthalmopathy and Graves' hyperthyroidism. From RNA, the CDR3 regions of TCR beta chains were amplified and sequenced. HTBI-primed first-round RT-PCR preceded second-round multiplex PCR. TCRdb reprocessed the multiplex PCR reads with MiXCR, giving one entry per CDR3 protein. Counted here are 300,000 to 500,000 distinct CDR3 sequences, 15% occurring once; the ten biggest clones make up 5.5% to 7%. Sample: peripheral blood. The receptors come from a woman aged 18 to 35 with stable Graves' hyperthyroidism.

This clonotype was observed at least ten times. The chain links TRBV6-1 to TRBJ1-2; D ambiguous. V lost 1 base and J 5 bases, leaving 8 bases between the germline ends. The CDR3 is 13 residues long. The V gene's germline CDR1 is MNHNS and CDR2 SASEGT. The CDR3, as DNA: TGTGCCAGCAGTGAAGTGAGCACTTATGGCTACACCTTC. Its translation: CASSEVSTYGYTF.

The CDR3 coding sequence is TGCGCCAGCAGCGATCCACGGGACAGGGGCGACCTAGGCTATGGCTACACCTTC. It is translated as CASSDPRDRGDLGYGYTF. This rearrangement joins TRBV10-2 to TRBJ1-2, with 10 bases matching TRBD1. CDR3 length equals 18 residues. The trim removed 6 bases at V and 4 bases at J, leaving 17 bases unmatched. Germline V gene data show CDR1 as WSHSY and CDR2 as SAAADI.

This clonotype occurred many times. This rearrangement joins TRBV10-3 to TRBJ2-2; D is undetermined. The CDR3 spans 16 residues. V gave up 10 bases and J gave up 1 base, with 19 bases separating them. Germline assignment: CDR1 ENHRY and CDR2 SYGVKD. CDR3 loop: CATRRSRSVNTGELFF. The CDR3 DNA reads as TGTGCCACCCGCCGGTCCCGCTCCGTGAACACCGGGGAGCTGTTTTTT.

The chain joins TRBV5-1 to TRBJ1-1, with TRBD1 identical over 8 bases. Germline V gene lookup returns CDR1 SGHRS and CDR2 YFSETQ. J was trimmed by 1 base and V by 4 bases; bases with no gene match: 9. This CDR3 spans 16 amino acids. The CDR3 DNA is TGCGCCAGCAGCGGAGCGACAGGGGCCCGGAACACTGAAGCTTTCTTT. It translates to CASSGATGARNTEAFF.

This clonotype was seen many times. The chain carries TRBV12-3 or TRBV12-4 and TRBJ2-5; weak D call: TRBD1 (6 bases). Trimming stripped 1 base from V and 5 bases from J, with 20 bases between. The CDR3 totals 17 residues. The DNA for the CDR3 is TGTGCCAGCAGTTTAGTTGGGACATCCCGAGGCGGGGAGACCCAGTACTTC. The encoded protein is CASSLVGTSRGGETQYF.

This clonotype was seen repeatedly, ten times or more. The rearrangement links TRBV6-2 or TRBV6-3 to TRBJ2-2, with D perhaps being TRBD1 or TRBD2 (6 bases each). Looked up from germline, CDR1 is MNHEY and CDR2 is SVGEGT. The CDR3 loop spans 13 amino acids. Trimming removed 10 bases at V and 7 bases at J, with 16 bases between. The CDR3 spells CATRWGAHGELFF. In nucleotides, the CDR3 is TGTGCCACCAGGTGGGGGGCGCACGGGGAGCTGTTTTTT.

This clonotype has a count of ten or more. The chain uses TRBV12-3 or TRBV12-4 and TRBJ1-1; D gene unclear. Trimming pared 3 bases from V and 3 bases from J, leaving 11 bases between. CDR3 length: 14 amino acids. Here the CDR3 reads CASSLKGFDTEAFF. The CDR3 DNA follows: TGTGCCAGCAGTTTGAAAGGTTTTGACACTGAAGCTTTCTTT.

This clonotype was found many times. V is TRBV7-8 and J is TRBJ2-6; 9 bases map to TRBD1. This CDR3 contains 16 residues. Germline trimming cut 9 bases from V and 0 bases from J; bases unmatched to any gene: 6. CDR1 is SGHVS and CDR2 is FQNEAQ in the germline V gene. This CDR3 reads CASEGGQGSGANVLTF. The DNA for the CDR3 is TGTGCCAGTGAAGGGGGACAGGGCTCTGGGGCCAACGTCCTGACTTTC. The whole variable domain, filled in from reference TRBV7-8 and TRBJ2-6, reads GAGVSQSPRYKVAKRGQDVALRCDPISGHVSLFWYQQALGQGPEFLTYFQNEAQLDKSGLPSDRFFAERPEGSVSTLKIQRTQQEDSAVYLCASEGGQGSGANVLTFGAGSRLTVL.

The genes are TRBV12-3 or TRBV12-4 and TRBJ2-7; D call uncertain. CDR3 size: 16 residues. V was pared by 1 base and J by 4 bases, with 17 bases between. The CDR3 protein is CASSLVRLGTRYEQYF. The DNA of the CDR3 is TGTGCCAGCAGTTTAGTCAGGTTGGGCACGAGATACGAGCAGTACTTC.

In this sample, this clonotype turned up many times. The chain couples TRBV6-2 or TRBV6-3 to TRBJ2-7, with 10 bases matching TRBD2. There are 15 residues in the CDR3. V dropped 2 bases and J dropped 5; count of bases not matched to a gene: 6. Germline CDR1 is MNHEY and CDR2 is SVGEGT. CDR3 DNA sequence: TGTGCCAGCAGTTACAGGTCTAGCGGGGGCCACGAGCAGTACTTC. Its translation is CASSYRSSGGHEQYF.

This clonotype showed up many times. CDR3 in amino acids: CSGGRQGMYGYTF. The CDR3 DNA reads as TGCAGTGGGGGCCGACAGGGGATGTATGGCTACACCTTC. The chain is built from TRBV20-1 and TRBJ1-2, with 8 bases aligning to TRBD1. Looked up from germline, CDR1 is DFQATT and CDR2 is SNEGSKA (reference sequence). The CDR3 loop spans 13 amino acids. After removal of 7 bases from V and 5 bases from J, the junction contained 9 bases not matched to a gene.

In this sample, this clonotype turned up many times. A junction boundary mismatches the germline segment, possibly from a read error. This chain connects TRBV6-1 to TRBJ1-1; no clear D. Germline V gene sequence: CDR1 MNHNS, CDR2 SASEGT. The CDR3 spans 12 residues. The CDR3 here is CASMRMNTEVFF. CDR3 DNA: TGTGCCAGCATGAGAATGAACACTGAAGTTTTCTTT.

In this sample, this clonotype turned up many times. The rearrangement joins TRBV5-6 to TRBJ2-5; the match to TRBD1 covers 8 bases. Germline CDR1 reads SGHDT; CDR2 reads YYEEEE. The V gene end was trimmed by 1 base and the J gene end by 3 bases; junction bases not matched to a gene: 5. This CDR3 comprises 15 residues. CDR3 DNA sequence: TGTGCCAGCAGCTTGTCGCCGACAGGGGAAGAGACCCAGTACTTC. Translation: CASSLSPTGEETQYF.

This clonotype has only a few counts. This could be a read error, since a much larger clone is one nucleotide away. The CDR3 nucleotides are TGTGCCAGCAGCTTAGCGGGACACTTCTACGAGCAGTACTTC. Residues: CASSLAGHFYEQYF. The chain joins TRBV7-6 to TRBJ2-7; the D gene is possibly TRBD1 (6 bases). The germline gives CDR1 SGHVS, CDR2 FNYEAQ. CDR3 length equals 14 residues. The V and J ends lost 0 bases and 3 bases respectively, with 9 bases between them.

At least ten counts were recorded for this clonotype. The chain carries TRBV20-1 and TRBJ2-3, with D tentatively TRBD2 (6 bases). This CDR3 is 13 amino acids long. V was trimmed by 5 bases and J by 6 bases, leaving 15 bases between them. The germline V gene has CDR1 DFQATT and CDR2 SNEGSKA (reference sequence). The CDR3 region is CSAGPGDVDTQYF. CDR3 nucleotide sequence: TGCAGTGCTGGACCGGGAGACGTCGATACGCAGTATTTT.

There are many counts of this clonotype. V usage is TRBV11-2 and J usage is TRBJ2-6; D remains unclear. The V gene lost 6 bases and the J gene lost 3 bases, with 6 bases spanning the gap. Germline assignment: CDR1 SGHAT and CDR2 FQNNGV. The CDR3 spans 13 residues. CDR3 amino acids: CASRTFGANVLTF. The CDR3 DNA follows: TGTGCCAGCAGGACCTTTGGGGCCAACGTCCTGACTTTC.

The rearrangement uses TRBV28 and TRBJ2-7; D gene unclear. V shed 2 bases and J shed 3 bases, with 17 bases lying between them. In germline, CDR1 is MDHEN, CDR2 SYDVKM. This CDR3 is built from 16 residues. The CDR3 is CASSLLPRPGLYEQYF. The CDR3 nucleotides read TGTGCCAGCAGTTTACTCCCTCGGCCGGGCCTCTACGAGCAGTACTTC.

This clonotype was observed at least ten times. The chain carries TRBV5-1 and TRBJ2-7; no clear D gene. The CDR3 spans 13 residues. Trimming took off 2 bases at V and 2 bases at J, with 8 bases between the two ends. CDR1 is SGHRS and CDR2 is YFSETQ in the germline V gene. This CDR3 reads CASSFMPTYEQYF. As DNA, the CDR3 is TGCGCCAGCAGCTTTATGCCAACCTACGAGCAGTACTTC.

This clonotype was counted ten times or more. The genes are TRBV13 and TRBJ1-1; possibly TRBD1 for D (5 bases). The ends were cut back, 5 bases at V and 5 bases at J, with 12 bases in the middle. Germline CDR1 PRHDT, CDR2 FYEKMQ (reference sequence). The length of the CDR3 is 13 residues. The CDR3 sequence is CASSPRRGTEAFF. The CDR3 region has the DNA TGTGCCAGCAGCCCGAGACGGGGGACTGAAGCTTTCTTT.

This clonotype has at least ten counts. The chain combines TRBV4-1 with TRBJ1-2, with D unclear. Germline V lookup: CDR1 MGHRA, CDR2 YSYEKL. The V gene lost 5 bases and the J gene lost 3 bases, with 19 bases spanning the gap. This CDR3 has 16 residues. The CDR3 coding sequence is TGCGCCAGCAGCAATCGAGTGATCAGGAAGGACTATGGCTACACCTTC. Protein product: CASSNRVIRKDYGYTF.

This clonotype was found many times. The V call is TRBV2, the J call TRBJ2-2; D unclear. The length of the CDR3 is 10 residues. Germline CDR1 reads SNHLY; CDR2 reads FYNNEI. V was clipped by 11 bases and J by 3 bases, with 4 bases between them. The DNA for the CDR3 is TGTGCCTTCTACACCGGGGAGCTGTTTTTT. Translating gives CAFYTGELFF.

Many counts were recorded for this clonotype. The gene calls are TRBV7-9 and TRBJ2-7; D gene ambiguous. V lost 6 bases and J lost 0, with 9 bases in between. The CDR3 is made up of 13 amino acids. Germline lookup yields CDR1 SEHNR and CDR2 FQNEAQ (reference sequence). The CDR3 loop reads CASSSTVSYEQYF. The CDR3 nucleotides are TGTGCCAGCAGTAGTACAGTCTCCTACGAGCAGTACTTC. Full variable domain (missing parts from reference TRBV7-9 and TRBJ2-7): DTGVSQNPRHKITKRGQNVTFRCDPISEHNRLYWYRQTLGQGPEFLTYFQNEAQLEKSRLLSDRFSAERPKGSFSTLEIQRTEQGDSAMYLCASSSTVSYEQYFGPGTRLTVT.

Concerning this clonotype itself: Germline and junction disagree at one end, which may indicate a read error. The chain couples TRBV12-3 or TRBV12-4 to TRBJ1-1, with D maybe TRBD1 (5 bases). This CDR3 is 14 amino acids long. The CDR3 loop is CASSLVREYTDAFF. For the CDR3, the DNA is TGTGCCAGCAGTTTAGTCAGGGAGTACACTGATGCTTTCTTT.

This clonotype came up a few times. The chain uses TRBV12-3 or TRBV12-4 and TRBJ1-1; perhaps TRBD1 as D (6 bases). The CDR3 consists of 14 residues. V lost 1 base to trimming and J lost 4 bases, with 10 bases between them. CDR3 in DNA: TGTGCCAGCAGTTTAGTTGGGGGGGCCACTGAAGCTTTCTTT. Translating gives CASSLVGGATEAFF.

This clonotype was seen ten or more times. The rearrangement uses TRBV19 and TRBJ1-2; D is uncertain. The CDR3 contains 13 residues. Germline loops: CDR1 LNHDA, CDR2 SQIVND (reference sequence). Between the trimmed V and J ends, which lost 6 bases and 3 bases, there was a span of 11 bases. In DNA, the CDR3 is TGTGCCAGTAGCCCGGAGAGGCACTATGGCTACACCTTC. This codes for CASSPERHYGYTF.